A single sample is the source of the 4 T cell receptor beta chains below, sequenced in a study of CD8+ T cells in alopecia areata. Reverse transcription of extracted RNA yielded cDNA, which provided the sequencing template. The assay was immunoSEQ multiplex PCR, and TCRdb's table has in-frame clones only and misses some. The table shows fewer than 200,000 clones, with around 64% occurring only once. This sample comprised CD8+ T cells sorted from blood, obtained at week 0. The receptors derive from a human donor with alopecia areata.

The V and J genes are TRBV29-1 and TRBJ2-7, with TRBD2 as a possible D gene (6 bases). The CDR3 covers 13 residues. CDR1 SQVTM and CDR2 ANQGSEA come from the germline V gene. The germline V and J ends were trimmed by 6 bases and 4 bases, with 16 bases remaining between them. The DNA for the CDR3 is TGCAGCGTGAGAGGGGAGGCGACTTACGAGCAGTACTTC. This encodes CSVRGEATYEQYF.

The chain joins TRBV7-2 to TRBJ2-3; TRBD2 might be the D (5 bases). V gave up 3 bases and J gave up 5 bases, with 12 bases separating them. The CDR3 is 14 amino acids. Germline V gene sequence: CDR1 SGHTA, CDR2 FQGNSA. CDR3 nucleotides: TGTGCCAGCAGCTTTTCCGGGATCATAGATACGCAGTATTTT. This codes for CASSFSGIIDTQYF.

The chain joins TRBV27 to TRBJ2-1; 8 positions match TRBD1. CDR3 size: 15 residues. V was pared by 5 bases and J by 2 bases, with 5 bases of the junction left unmatched. Per the germline V gene, CDR1 is MNHEY and CDR2 is SMNVEV (reference sequence). Here the CDR3 DNA reads TGTGCCAGCAGTACCGGGACAGGAACCTACAATGAGCAGTTCTTC. It translates to CASSTGTGTYNEQFF.

The genes are TRBV7-9 and TRBJ2-7, with D perhaps assigned TRBD1 or TRBD2 (5 bases each). CDR3 length: 12 residues. Germline values: CDR1 SEHNR, CDR2 FQNEAQ (reference sequence). V dropped 1 base and J dropped 5 bases, with 6 bases sitting between them. The CDR3 region is CASSLGGDEQYF. CDR3 bases: TGTGCCAGCAGCTTAGGAGGGGACGAGCAGTACTTC.